This TCR beta chain was documented in a study of blood T cells in healthy people across ages. This clonotype came up a few times. Through a sample-barcoded 5' primer and a J-beta primer mix, a second PCR was run for about 6 to 12 cycles. TCRdb re-analysed the 5' RACE reads in MiXCR, keeping a single row per CDR3 protein. The sample includes around 850,000 distinct CDR3 sequences, under 40% of them seen just once. The CDR3 contains 16 residues. V dropped 5 bases and J dropped 1 base, with 16 bases sitting between them. Sequencing used blood. The TCR was taken from a young man in good health. V usage is TRBV12-3 or TRBV12-4 and J usage is TRBJ2-3; D uncertain. DNA of the CDR3: TGTGCCAGCAGTCAAACTGGAAGGTGGGGCACAGATACGCAGTATTTT. As protein: CASSQTGRWGTDTQYF.